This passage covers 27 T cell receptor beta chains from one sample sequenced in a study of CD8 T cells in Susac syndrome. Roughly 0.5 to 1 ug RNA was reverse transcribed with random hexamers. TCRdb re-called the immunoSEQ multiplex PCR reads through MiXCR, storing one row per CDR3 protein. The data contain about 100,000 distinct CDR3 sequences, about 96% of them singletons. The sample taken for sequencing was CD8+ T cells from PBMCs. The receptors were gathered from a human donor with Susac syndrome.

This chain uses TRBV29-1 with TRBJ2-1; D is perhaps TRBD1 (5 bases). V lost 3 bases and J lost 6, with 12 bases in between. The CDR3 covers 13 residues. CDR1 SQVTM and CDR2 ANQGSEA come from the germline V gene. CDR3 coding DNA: TGCAGCGTTGACCCAGGGAACCGCAATGAGCAGTTCTTC. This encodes CSVDPGNRNEQFF.

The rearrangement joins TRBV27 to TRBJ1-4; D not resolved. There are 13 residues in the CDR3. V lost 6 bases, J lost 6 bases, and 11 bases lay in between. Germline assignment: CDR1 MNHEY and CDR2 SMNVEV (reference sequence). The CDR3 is CASRRGSDEKLFF. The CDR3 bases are TGTGCCAGCAGGAGAGGCTCGGATGAAAAACTGTTTTTT.

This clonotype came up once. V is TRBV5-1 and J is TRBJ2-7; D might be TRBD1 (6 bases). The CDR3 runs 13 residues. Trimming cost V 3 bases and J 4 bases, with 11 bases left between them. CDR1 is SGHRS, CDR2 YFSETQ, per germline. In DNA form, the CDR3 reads TGCGCCAGCAGCTACAACACAGGGTACGAGCAGTACTTC. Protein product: CASSYNTGYEQYF.

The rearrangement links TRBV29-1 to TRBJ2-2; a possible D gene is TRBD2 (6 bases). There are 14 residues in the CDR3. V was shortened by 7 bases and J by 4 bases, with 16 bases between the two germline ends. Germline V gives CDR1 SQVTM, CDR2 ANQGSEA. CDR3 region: CSAGLGGSTGELFF. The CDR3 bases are TGCAGCGCTGGCCTTGGGGGGAGCACCGGGGAGCTGTTTTTT.

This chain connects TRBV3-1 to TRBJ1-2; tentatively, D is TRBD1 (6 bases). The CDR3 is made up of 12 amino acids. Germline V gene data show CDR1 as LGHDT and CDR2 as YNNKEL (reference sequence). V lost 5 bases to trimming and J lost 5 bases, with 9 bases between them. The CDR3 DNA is TGTGCCAGCAGCTACGGACAGTATGGCTACACCTTC. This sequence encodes CASSYGQYGYTF.

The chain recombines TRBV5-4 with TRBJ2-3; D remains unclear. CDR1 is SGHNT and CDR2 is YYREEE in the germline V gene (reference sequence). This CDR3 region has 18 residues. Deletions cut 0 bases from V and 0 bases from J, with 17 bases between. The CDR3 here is CASSLDSRNAISTDTQYF. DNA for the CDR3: TGTGCCAGCAGCTTGGATTCCAGGAACGCAATTAGCACAGATACGCAGTATTTT.

The CDR3 DNA follows: TGTGCCAGCAGTGATCGCAACTATGGCTACACCTTC. Translated: CASSDRNYGYTF. This rearrangement joins TRBV2 to TRBJ1-2; D gene ambiguous. Trimming took 3 bases from V and 2 from J, leaving 4 bases between them. Germline V lookup: CDR1 SNHLY, CDR2 FYNNEI. This CDR3 region has 12 residues.

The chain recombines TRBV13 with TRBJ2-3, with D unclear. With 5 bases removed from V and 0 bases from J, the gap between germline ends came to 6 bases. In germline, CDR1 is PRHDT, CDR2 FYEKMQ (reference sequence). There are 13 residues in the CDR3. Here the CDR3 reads CASSPISTDTQYF. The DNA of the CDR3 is TGTGCCAGCAGCCCGATTAGCACAGATACGCAGTATTTT.

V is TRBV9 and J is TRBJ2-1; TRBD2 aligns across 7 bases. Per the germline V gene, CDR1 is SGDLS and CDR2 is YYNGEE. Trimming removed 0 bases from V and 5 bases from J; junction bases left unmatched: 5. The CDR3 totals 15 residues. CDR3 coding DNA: TGTGCCAGCAGCGTAGGCCCAGCGGGGAACAATGAGCAGTTCTTC. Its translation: CASSVGPAGNNEQFF.

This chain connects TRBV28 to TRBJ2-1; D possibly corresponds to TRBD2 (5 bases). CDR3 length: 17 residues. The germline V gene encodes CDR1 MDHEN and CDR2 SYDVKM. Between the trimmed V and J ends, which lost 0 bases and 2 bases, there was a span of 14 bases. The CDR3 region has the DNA TGTGCCAGCAGTTTATGCCCGACCCCGAGGGCCTACAATGAGCAGTTCTTC. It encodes CASSLCPTPRAYNEQFF.

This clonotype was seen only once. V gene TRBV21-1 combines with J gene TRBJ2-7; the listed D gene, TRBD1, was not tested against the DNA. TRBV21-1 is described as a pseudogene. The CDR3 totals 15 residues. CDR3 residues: CASSVSKQVPYEQYF. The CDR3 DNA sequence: TGTGCCAGCAGCGTGTCAAAACAGGTCCCCTACGAGCAGTACTTC.

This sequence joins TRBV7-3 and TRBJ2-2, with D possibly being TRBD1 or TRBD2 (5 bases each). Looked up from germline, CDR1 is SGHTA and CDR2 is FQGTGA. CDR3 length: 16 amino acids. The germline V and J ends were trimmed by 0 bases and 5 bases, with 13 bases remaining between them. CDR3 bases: TGTGCCAGCAGCTTAACGATTGGGACGCCGACCGGGGAGCTGTTTTTT. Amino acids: CASSLTIGTPTGELFF.

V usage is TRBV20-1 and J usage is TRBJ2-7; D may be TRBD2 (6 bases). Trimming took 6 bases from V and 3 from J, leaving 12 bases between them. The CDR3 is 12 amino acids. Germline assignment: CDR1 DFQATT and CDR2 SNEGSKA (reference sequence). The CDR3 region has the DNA TGCAGTGCATCCGGGGGAATCTACGAGCAGTACTTC. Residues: CSASGGIYEQYF.

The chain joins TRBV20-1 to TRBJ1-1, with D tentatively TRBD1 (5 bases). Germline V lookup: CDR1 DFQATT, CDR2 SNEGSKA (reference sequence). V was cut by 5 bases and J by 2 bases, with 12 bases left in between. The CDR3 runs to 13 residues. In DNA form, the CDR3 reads TGCAGTGCTCAGATGGGGGACAACACTGAAGCTTTCTTT. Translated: CSAQMGDNTEAFF.

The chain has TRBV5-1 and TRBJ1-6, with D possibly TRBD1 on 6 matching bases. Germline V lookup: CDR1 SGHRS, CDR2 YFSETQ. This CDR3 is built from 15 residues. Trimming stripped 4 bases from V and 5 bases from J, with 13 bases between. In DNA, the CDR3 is TGCGCCAGCAGCCCCGGACAGCAAAATAATTCACCCCTCCACTTT. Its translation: CASSPGQQNNSPLHF.

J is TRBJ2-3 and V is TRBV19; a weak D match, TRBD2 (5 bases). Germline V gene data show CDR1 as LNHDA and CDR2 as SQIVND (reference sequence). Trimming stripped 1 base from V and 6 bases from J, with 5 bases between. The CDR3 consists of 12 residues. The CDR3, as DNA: TGTGCCAGTAGTATAGGGGAGGATACGCAGTATTTT. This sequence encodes CASSIGEDTQYF.

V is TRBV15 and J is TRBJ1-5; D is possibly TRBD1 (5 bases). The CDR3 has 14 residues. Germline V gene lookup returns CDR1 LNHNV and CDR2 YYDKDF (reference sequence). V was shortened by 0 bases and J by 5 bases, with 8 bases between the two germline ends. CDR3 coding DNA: TGTGCCACCAGCAGAGATCAGGGTGATCAGCCCCAGCATTTT. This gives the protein CATSRDQGDQPQHF. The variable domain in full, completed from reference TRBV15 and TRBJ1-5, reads DAMVIQNPRYQVTQFGKPVTLSCSQTLNHNVMYWYQQKSSQAPKLLFHYYDKDFNNEADTPDNFQSRRPNTSFCFLDIRSPGLGDTAMYLCATSRDQGDQPQHFGDGTRLSIL.

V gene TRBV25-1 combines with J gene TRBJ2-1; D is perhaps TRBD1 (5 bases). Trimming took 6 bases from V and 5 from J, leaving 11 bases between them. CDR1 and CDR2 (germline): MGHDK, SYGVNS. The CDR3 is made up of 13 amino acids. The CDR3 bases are TGTGCCAGCAGAGGAGACAGCCACAATGAGCAGTTCTTC. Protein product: CASRGDSHNEQFF.

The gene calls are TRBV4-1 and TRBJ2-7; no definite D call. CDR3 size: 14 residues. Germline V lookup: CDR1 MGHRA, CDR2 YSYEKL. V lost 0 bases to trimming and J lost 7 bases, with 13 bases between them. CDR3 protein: CASSQDRSSEEQYF. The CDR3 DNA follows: TGCGCCAGCAGCCAAGATAGGTCGAGTGAGGAGCAGTACTTC.

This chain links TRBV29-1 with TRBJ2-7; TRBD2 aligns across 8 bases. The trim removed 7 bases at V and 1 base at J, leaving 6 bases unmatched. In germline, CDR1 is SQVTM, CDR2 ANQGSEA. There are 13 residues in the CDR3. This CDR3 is CSATLAGSYEQYF. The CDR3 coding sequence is TGCAGCGCGACTTTAGCGGGGTCCTACGAGCAGTACTTC.

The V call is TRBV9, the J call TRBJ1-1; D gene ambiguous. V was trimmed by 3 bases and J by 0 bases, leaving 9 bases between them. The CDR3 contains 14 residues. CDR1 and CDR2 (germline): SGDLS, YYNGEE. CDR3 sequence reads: CASSEGIMNTEAFF. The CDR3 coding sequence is TGTGCCAGCAGCGAGGGAATCATGAACACTGAAGCTTTCTTT.

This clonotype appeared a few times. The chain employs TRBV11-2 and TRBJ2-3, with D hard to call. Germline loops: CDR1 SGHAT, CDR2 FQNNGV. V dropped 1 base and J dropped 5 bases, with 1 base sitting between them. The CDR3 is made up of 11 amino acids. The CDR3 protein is CASSLVDTQYF. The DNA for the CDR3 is TGTGCCAGCAGCTTAGTAGATACGCAGTATTTT.

The CDR3 here is CSARDVASGLSYEQYF. CDR3 sequence (DNA): TGCAGTGCTAGAGATGTGGCTAGCGGCCTCTCCTACGAGCAGTACTTC. V usage is TRBV20-1 and J usage is TRBJ2-7; TRBD2 matches at 7 bases. The junction had 8 bases not matched to a gene; V was cut back by 0 bases and J by 0 bases. Germline V CDR1 and CDR2: DFQATT, SNEGSKA (reference sequence). This CDR3 has 16 residues.

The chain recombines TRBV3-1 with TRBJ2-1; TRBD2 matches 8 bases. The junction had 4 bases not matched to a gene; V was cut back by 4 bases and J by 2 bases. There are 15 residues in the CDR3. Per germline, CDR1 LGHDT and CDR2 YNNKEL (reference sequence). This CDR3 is CASSPSGSAYNEQFF. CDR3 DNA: TGTGCCAGCAGCCCTAGCGGGTCCGCCTACAATGAGCAGTTCTTC.

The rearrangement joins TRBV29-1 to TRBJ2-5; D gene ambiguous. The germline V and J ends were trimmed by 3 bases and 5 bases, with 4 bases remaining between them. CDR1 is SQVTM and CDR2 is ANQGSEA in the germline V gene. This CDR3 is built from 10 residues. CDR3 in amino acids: CSVERETQYF. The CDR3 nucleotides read TGCAGCGTTGAGCGGGAGACCCAGTACTTC.

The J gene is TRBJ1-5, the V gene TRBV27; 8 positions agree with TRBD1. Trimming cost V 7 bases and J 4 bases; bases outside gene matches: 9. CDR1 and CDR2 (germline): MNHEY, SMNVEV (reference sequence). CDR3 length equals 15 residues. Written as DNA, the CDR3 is TGTGCCAGCAACCCCGGACAGGGAGGAAATCAGCCCCAGCATTTT. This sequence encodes CASNPGQGGNQPQHF.

The CDR3 DNA sequence: TGCGCCAGCAGCCAAAATTCGGCAGGGGTTAACGCTGAAGCTTTCTTT. Amino acid sequence: CASSQNSAGVNAEAFF. The chain has TRBV4-1 and TRBJ1-1; a possible D gene is TRBD1 (6 bases). CDR3 length: 16 amino acids. Deletions cut 2 bases from V and 6 bases from J, with 19 bases between. CDR1 is MGHRA, CDR2 YSYEKL, per germline.